This TCR beta chain emerged from a study of T cell repertoires in cytomegalovirus infection. Study at large: In public TCR beta signatures, there were indications of both CMV infection and matching HLA type. The study, taken as a whole, reports: Carriers of CMV and the relevant HLA type were discriminated by public TCR beta frequency.

TCRdb re-analysed the reads in MiXCR, keeping a single row per CDR3 protein. The sample consists of about 310,000 distinct CDR3 sequences, about 9.1% of them appearing once. This CDR3 has 17 amino acids. V lost 2 bases to trimming and J lost 5 bases, with 21 bases between them. Germline V gives CDR1 SGHRS, CDR2 YFSETQ. About this clonotype: The antigen remains undetermined.

The clonotype originates from a human donor in good health (CMV status not recorded). Some clones in this sample may be carry-over from other donors' samples. The sequenced sample was PBMCs. The gene calls are TRBV5-1 and TRBJ2-3; D possibly uses TRBD1 or TRBD2 (7 bases each). The CDR3 reads CASSFGGDSRPLDTQYF. The CDR3 DNA follows: TGCGCCAGCAGCTTTGGGGGGGACAGTCGTCCGCTAGATACGCAGTATTTT. The full variable domain, with the rest looked up from reference TRBV5-1 and TRBJ2-3, is KAGVTQTPRYLIKTRGQQVTLSCSPISGHRSVSWYQQTPGQGLQFLFEYFSETQRNKGNFPGRFSGRQFSNSRSEMNVSTLELGDSALYLCASSFGGDSRPLDTQYFGPGTRLTVL.